These 20 T cell receptor beta chains share one sample of origin, sequenced in a study of vaccination and CD4 T cells after COVID-19. At the Johns Hopkins FTIC core, DNA taken from cultured CD4+ T cells was sequenced by way of the Oncomine TCR Beta short-read assay. MiXCR was run by TCRdb on the PCR reads, yielding one entry per CDR3 protein. The sample has thousands of distinct CDR3 sequences, over 65% seen once. Regarding treatment: approximately nine-day PBMC culture with coronavirus spike peptide pools or control peptides (ViraFEST assay). No antigen has been assigned to these receptors. Sequencing used CD4+ T cells from blood, cultured in vitro. Receptor source: a human donor who had recovered from COVID-19.

This clonotype has more than one count but fewer than ten. Written as DNA, the CDR3 is TGCAGTGCTAGAGCCTACAGGGGGCCTAGCAATCAGCCCCAGCATTTT. Encoded protein: CSARAYRGPSNQPQHF. This sequence joins TRBV20-1 and TRBJ1-5, with TRBD1 matching 9 bases. V shed 1 base and J 0 bases; nucleotides not matched to a gene: 4. The CDR3 length is 16 residues. Germline-derived CDR1 and CDR2 are DFQATT and SNEGSKA (reference sequence).

The rearrangement joins TRBV20-1 to TRBJ2-5; 8 bases agree with TRBD2. V shed 1 base and J 1 base; nucleotides not matched to a gene: 5. CDR1 DFQATT and CDR2 SNEGSKA come from the germline V gene (reference sequence). CDR3 size: 15 residues. DNA for the CDR3: TGCAGTGCTAGAGGGGGTAGCGGGGCCCAAGAGACCCAGTACTTC. Amino acid sequence: CSARGGSGAQETQYF.

This clonotype is a singleton in its sample. The CDR3 loop is CASSYGRGGVDTGELFF. As DNA, the CDR3 is TGTGCCAGCAGTTATGGTCGTGGGGGGGTTGACACCGGGGAGCTGTTTTTT. This chain links TRBV6-5 with TRBJ2-2; TRBD2 matches 7 bases. The CDR3 runs to 17 residues. CDR1 MNHEY and CDR2 SVGAGI come from the germline V gene. J lost 3 bases, V lost 3 bases, and 10 bases had no gene match.

The chain joins TRBV7-2 to TRBJ2-3; D perhaps matches TRBD2 (5 bases). This CDR3 is built from 13 residues. The germline gives CDR1 SGHTA, CDR2 FQGNSA. Trimming removed 6 bases from V and 0 bases from J, with 7 bases in between. The CDR3 nucleotides are TGTGCCAGCAGACTAGACAGCACAGATACGCAGTATTTT. Protein sequence: CASRLDSTDTQYF.

The chain has TRBV15 and TRBJ2-7; the D gene is possibly TRBD2 (5 bases). The CDR3 has 19 residues. Trimming removed 0 bases at V and 0 bases at J, with 21 bases between. Germline loops: CDR1 LNHNV, CDR2 YYDKDF (reference sequence). The CDR3 nucleotides read TGTGCCACCAGCAGAGAAAGCGTGGTAGCGACGTCCAACTCCTACGAGCAGTACTTC. It yields the protein CATSRESVVATSNSYEQYF.

The chain combines TRBV20-1 with TRBJ2-1, with 8 nucleotides matching TRBD1. In germline, CDR1 is DFQATT, CDR2 SNEGSKA (reference sequence). CDR3 length: 16 residues. Trimming removed 0 bases from V and 6 bases from J; junction bases left unmatched: 10. As DNA, the CDR3 is TGCAGTGCTAGAGATGGGAGCAGGGGGCCTCGCAATGAGCAGTTCTTC. It yields the protein CSARDGSRGPRNEQFF.

This chain uses TRBV28 with TRBJ1-5, with D possibly being TRBD1 (6 bases). The ends were cut back, 6 bases at V and 6 bases at J, with 18 bases in the middle. This CDR3 contains 15 residues. The germline gives CDR1 MDHEN, CDR2 SYDVKM. The CDR3 sequence: CASSPGRRGSQPQHF. The CDR3 region has the DNA TGTGCCAGCAGCCCGGGGCGTAGGGGGAGTCAGCCCCAGCATTTT.

The CDR3 coding sequence is TGCGCCAGCAGCCAAGGCCAGATCTCTGGAAACACCATATATTTT. Translated: CASSQGQISGNTIYF. The chain carries TRBV4-1 and TRBJ1-3; D gene uncertain. Trimming removed 1 base at V and 0 bases at J, with 7 bases between. This CDR3 spans 15 amino acids. Germline lookup yields CDR1 MGHRA and CDR2 YSYEKL.

The V gene is TRBV11-2, the J gene TRBJ2-7; 9 positions agree with TRBD2. This CDR3 is 14 amino acids long. Per germline, CDR1 SGHAT and CDR2 FQNNGV. J was trimmed by 0 bases and V by 5 bases; bases with no gene match: 2. The CDR3 nucleotides read TGTGCCAGCAGCGCTAGCGGGAACTCCTACGAGCAGTACTTC. Its protein product is CASSASGNSYEQYF.

The genes are TRBV20-1 and TRBJ2-3; the D is unclear. Between the trimmed V and J ends, which lost 6 bases and 2 bases, there was a span of 15 bases. Germline V gives CDR1 DFQATT, CDR2 SNEGSKA (reference sequence). The CDR3 runs to 14 residues. DNA of the CDR3: TGCAGTGCCACAGACTTACGCCTCACAGATACGCAGTATTTT. Amino acids: CSATDLRLTDTQYF.

This clonotype was counted only a few times. The genes are TRBV2 and TRBJ1-5; 10 bases agree with TRBD1. The germline gives CDR1 SNHLY, CDR2 FYNNEI. Trimming at V came to 6 bases and at J to 6 bases, leaving 11 bases not matched to a gene. This CDR3 is built from 16 residues. As DNA, the CDR3 is TGTGCCAGCAGGAACCCGACAGGGGGCGTTAGTCAGCCCCAGCATTTT. It codes for CASRNPTGGVSQPQHF.

This clonotype was observed a few times. The chain couples TRBV20-1 to TRBJ2-5; TRBD1 agrees at 7 bases. CDR3 length equals 12 residues. The ends lost 7 bases at V and 2 bases at J; junction bases unmatched: 4. Germline CDR1 DFQATT, CDR2 SNEGSKA (reference sequence). As DNA, the CDR3 is TGCAGTGGAGGGACAGATCAAGAGACCCAGTACTTC. Translation gives CSGGTDQETQYF.

The chain recombines TRBV20-1 with TRBJ1-5; TRBD1 agrees at 8 bases. CDR1 and CDR2 from the germline V gene are DFQATT and SNEGSKA (reference sequence). This CDR3 region has 13 residues. V lost 3 bases, J lost 14 bases, and 12 bases stayed unmatched. This CDR3 is CSASLTIPGQEHF. CDR3 bases: TGCAGTGCTAGCCTCACGATCCCGGGACAGGAGCATTTT.

The rearrangement joins TRBV6-1 to TRBJ2-3, with 8 positions matching TRBD1. The CDR3 has 16 residues. Germline CDR1 reads MNHNS; CDR2 reads SASEGT. V gave up 6 bases and J gave up 1 base; unmatched junction bases: 9. The CDR3 protein is CASRKGPGQGTDTQYF. CDR3 DNA sequence: TGTGCCAGCAGAAAGGGCCCGGGACAGGGCACAGATACGCAGTATTTT.

The chain is built from TRBV27 and TRBJ1-6; weak D call: TRBD1 (5 bases). Germline V lookup: CDR1 MNHEY, CDR2 SMNVEV (reference sequence). The CDR3 has 14 amino acids. V lost 3 bases and J lost 9, with 12 bases in between. This CDR3 is CASSLSHGGSPLHF. The CDR3 nucleotides are TGTGCCAGCAGTTTGAGTCATGGGGGTTCACCCCTCCACTTT.

The chain couples TRBV20-1 to TRBJ1-4, with TRBD1 as a possible D gene (6 bases). The CDR3 loop spans 17 amino acids. Per germline, CDR1 DFQATT and CDR2 SNEGSKA (reference sequence). Trimming left V 1 base short and J 0 bases short, with 15 bases between. CDR3 amino acids: CSARAPGAGATNEKLFF. As DNA, the CDR3 is TGCAGTGCTAGAGCCCCAGGGGCCGGGGCAACTAATGAAAAACTGTTTTTT.

The chain is built from TRBV20-1 and TRBJ2-7, with 12 bases fitting TRBD2. V shed 4 bases, J shed 4 bases, and the junction held 8 bases outside the gene matches. Germline V lookup: CDR1 DFQATT, CDR2 SNEGSKA (reference sequence). The CDR3 is made up of 15 amino acids. The CDR3 DNA follows: TGCAGTGCTACCCCCGGGACTAGCGGGTTTTACGAGCAGTACTTC. This translates into CSATPGTSGFYEQYF.

This clonotype was recorded a few times. The rearrangement joins TRBV5-1 to TRBJ2-3; D is undetermined. The CDR3 has 14 amino acids. Trimming stripped 5 bases from V and 6 bases from J, with 16 bases between. The V gene's germline CDR1 is SGHRS and CDR2 YFSETQ. CDR3 amino acids: CASSVTTGLDTQYF. In DNA, the CDR3 is TGCGCCAGCAGTGTTACGACCGGTCTGGATACGCAGTATTTT.

The rearrangement joins TRBV19 to TRBJ2-5, with unresolved D. Germline V gene sequence: CDR1 LNHDA, CDR2 SQIVND (reference sequence). V lost 3 bases and J lost 4, with 9 bases in between. This CDR3 has 13 residues. Written as DNA, the CDR3 is TGTGCCAGTAGTATGGGCTCCTTAGAGACCCAGTACTTC. Its protein is CASSMGSLETQYF.

The chain couples TRBV2 to TRBJ1-1; 7 nucleotides line up with TRBD1. The V gene end was trimmed by 8 bases and the J gene end by 2 bases; junction bases not matched to a gene: 11. Germline V gene sequence: CDR1 SNHLY, CDR2 FYNNEI. The CDR3 spans 15 residues. Here the CDR3 reads CASSSDRASNTEAFF. The CDR3 nucleotides are TGTGCCAGCTCATCCGACAGGGCGTCTAACACTGAAGCTTTCTTT.